These T cell receptor beta chains were read from a single sample in a study of lymphopenia after photon versus proton radiotherapy. The protocol was immunoSEQ multiplex PCR, while the TCRdb copy is restricted to in-frame clones and leaves out a portion. The top ten clones hold less than 14% of a sample with around 63,000 clones, over 80% of them seen once. The material sequenced was peripheral blood, taken from a patient treated with proton-based radiotherapy. The receptors here all came from a man aged 80 or over with esophageal cancer. Each CDR3 is given with its conserved first and last residue. The D gene is left open where the match is weak. Clone size appears in some rows only: once, few, many, or a class for an expanded clone.

V: TRBV5-8
D: -
size: -
J: TRBJ1-3
DNA: TGTGCCAGTACACCTCAGCGCAGCTCTGGAAACACCATATATTTT
CDR3: CASTPQRSSGNTIYF

V: TRBV27
D: TRBD2
size: once
J: TRBJ2-3
DNA: TGTGCCAGCAGTTTATCGCTAGCGGGGGCCCCTGACTTT
CDR3: CASSLSLAGAPDF

V: TRBV7-8
D: TRBD2
size: -
J: TRBJ2-2
DNA: TGTGCCAGCAGCTTAGGACTAGCGGGATACCACGAGGAGCTGTTTTTT
CDR3: CASSLGLAGYHEELFF

V: TRBV30
D: -
size: -
J: TRBJ1-2
DNA: TGTGCCTGGTCGCGTAAGGCAGGGCTCAACTATGGCTACACCTTC
CDR3: CAWSRKAGLNYGYTF

V: TRBV7-8
D: TRBD2
size: -
J: TRBJ2-7
DNA: TGTGCCAGCAGCTTAGCCGGGGCGGGAGGGCCAAAGGACTACGAGCAGTACTTC
CDR3: CASSLAGAGGPKDYEQYF

V: TRBV10-3
D: TRBD1
size: -
J: TRBJ2-1
DNA: TGTGCCATCAGTGAGTTACGACAGGGGGCAAACGATGAGCAGTTCTTC
CDR3: CAISELRQGANDEQFF

V: TRBV18
D: -
size: -
J: TRBJ2-7
DNA: TGTGCCAGCTCACCTTTTCAGGGAAGTGACGAGCAGTACTTC
CDR3: CASSPFQGSDEQYF

V: TRBV6-1
D: TRBD2
size: -
J: TRBJ2-3
DNA: TGTGCCAGCAGTGTGTGGGGGATTGGGACTAGCGGGCCCACAGATACGCAGTATTTT
CDR3: CASSVWGIGTSGPTDTQYF

V: TRBV5-1
D: -
size: -
J: TRBJ2-2
DNA: TGCGCCAGCAGCGGGACCAGAGCCACCGGGGAGCTGTTTTTT
CDR3: CASSGTRATGELFF

V: TRBV10-3
D: -
size: -
J: TRBJ2-7
DNA: TGTGCCATCAGCTTAACTGCCGGGACTCAGAACTCCTACGAGCAGTACTTC
CDR3: CAISLTAGTQNSYEQYF

V: TRBV7-8
D: TRBD1
size: -
J: TRBJ1-2
DNA: TGTGCCAGCAGCTTCTATGAACAGGGGAACTATGGCTACACCTTC
CDR3: CASSFYEQGNYGYTF

V: TRBV6-5
D: TRBD1
size: -
J: TRBJ1-1
DNA: TGTGCCAGCAGCACCAGGGGGCGCGTAACTGAAGCTTTCTTT
CDR3: CASSTRGRVTEAFF

V: TRBV5-1
D: TRBD1
size: -
J: TRBJ2-7
DNA: TGCGCCAGCAGCCTGGGGACAGGGGCCCTCTACGAGCAGTACTTC
CDR3: CASSLGTGALYEQYF

V: TRBV19
D: TRBD1
size: once
J: TRBJ1-2
DNA: TGTGCCAGTACCGAGACCGGGACAGGGAACTATGGCTACACCTTC
CDR3: CASTETGTGNYGYTF

V: TRBV7-9
D: -
size: -
J: TRBJ1-2
DNA: TGTGCCAGCAGCTTAGACAGCTGGGGCTACACCTTC
CDR3: CASSLDSWGYTF

V: TRBV19
D: TRBD2
size: -
J: TRBJ2-1
DNA: TGTGCCAGTAGTATAGACCCCGGACTAGCGGGGTTCGGTGAGCAGTTCTTC
CDR3: CASSIDPGLAGFGEQFF

V: TRBV6-1
D: -
size: once
J: TRBJ2-5
DNA: TGTGCCAGCAGTACCCAGGGCCGGGGGACCCAGTACTTC
CDR3: CASSTQGRGTQYF

V: TRBV7-2
D: -
size: -
J: TRBJ2-3
DNA: TGTGCCAGCAGCTTTTCCTGGCTCACAGATACGCAGTATTTT
CDR3: CASSFSWLTDTQYF

V: TRBV9
D: -
size: -
J: TRBJ1-2
DNA: TGTGCCAGCAGCGTAGACCAGGTGGTGGGTGGCTACACCTTC
CDR3: CASSVDQVVGGYTF

V: TRBV5-1
D: TRBD2
size: -
J: TRBJ2-5
DNA: TGCGCCAGCAGCTTGGCGGTCGGACTAGCGGTTCAAGAGACCCAGTACTTC
CDR3: CASSLAVGLAVQETQYF

V: TRBV4-1
D: -
size: -
J: TRBJ2-1
DNA: TGCGCCAGCAGCCAAGAGTACCACAATGAGCAGTTCTTC
CDR3: CASSQEYHNEQFF

V: TRBV2
D: -
size: -
J: TRBJ2-1
DNA: TGTGCCAGCAGTGAAGTGAGGGGCCTTTTTAGCTCCTACAATGAGCAGTTCTTC
CDR3: CASSEVRGLFSSYNEQFF

V: TRBV5-1
D: -
size: -
J: TRBJ1-4
DNA: TGCGCCAGCAGCTTTGAAGGCGGCAGAGAAAAACTGTTTTTT
CDR3: CASSFEGGREKLFF

V: TRBV5-6
D: TRBD2
size: -
J: TRBJ2-1
DNA: TGTGCCAGCAGCTGGGGACTAGCGGGCTACAATGAGCAGTTCTTC
CDR3: CASSWGLAGYNEQFF

V: TRBV19
D: -
size: -
J: TRBJ2-2
DNA: TGTGCCAGTAGTATATTCAGTTGGGGCACCGGGGAGCTGTTTTTT
CDR3: CASSIFSWGTGELFF

V: TRBV14
D: -
size: once
J: TRBJ2-1
DNA: TGTGCCAGCAGCCTCTCCGTTGAGCAGTTCTTC
CDR3: CASSLSVEQFF

V: TRBV30
D: -
size: -
J: TRBJ2-7
DNA: TGTGCCTGGAGTCGAGCCGGGTTGGGGGCCTACGAGCAGTACTTC
CDR3: CAWSRAGLGAYEQYF

V: TRBV5-5
D: TRBD1
size: -
J: TRBJ2-2
DNA: TGTGCCAGCAGCAACGGACAGGGGGCGGAGACCGGGGAGCTGTTTTTT
CDR3: CASSNGQGAETGELFF

V: TRBV7-2
D: TRBD2
size: once
J: TRBJ2-3
DNA: TGTGCCAGCAGGGGACTAGCGGGCCGGAGGGGTACGCAGTATTTT
CDR3: CASRGLAGRRGTQYF

V: TRBV9
D: -
size: once
J: TRBJ1-1
DNA: TGTGCCAGCAGCGGAGGTGGAGGGGACACTGAAGCTTTCTTT
CDR3: CASSGGGGDTEAFF

V: TRBV6-5
D: TRBD1
size: -
J: TRBJ1-1
DNA: TGTGCCAGCAGCAAACAGGGGTCCCAGAACACTGAAGCTTTCTTT
CDR3: CASSKQGSQNTEAFF

V: TRBV7-2
D: -
size: -
J: TRBJ1-4
DNA: TGTGCCAGCAGCTTATCTACAGGAAATGAAAAACTGTTTTTT
CDR3: CASSLSTGNEKLFF

V: TRBV5-4
D: -
size: few
J: TRBJ2-7
DNA: TGTGCCAGCAGCCACGGGACAACATACGAGCAGTACTTC
CDR3: CASSHGTTYEQYF

V: TRBV28
D: -
size: -
J: TRBJ1-5
DNA: TGTGCCAGCAGGCTACCGGGACGTAGAATCCCCCAGCATTTT
CDR3: CASRLPGRRIPQHF

V: TRBV5-1
D: -
size: -
J: TRBJ2-7
DNA: TGCGCCAGCAGCTTGGGCAGCCGCTCCTACGAGCAGTACTTC
CDR3: CASSLGSRSYEQYF

V: TRBV11-2
D: -
size: -
J: TRBJ2-7
DNA: TGTGCCAGCAGCTACCGCCCCAGACCCCCCGCGGACGAGCAGTACTTC
CDR3: CASSYRPRPPADEQYF

V: TRBV30
D: -
size: -
J: TRBJ1-2
DNA: TGTGCCTGGATGCCCCCAGGTGGCTACACCTTC
CDR3: CAWMPPGGYTF

V: TRBV19
D: TRBD2
size: -
J: TRBJ2-7
DNA: TGTGCCAGTAGTAGGAGACTAGCGGGAGCTTTAGACGAGCAGTACTTC
CDR3: CASSRRLAGALDEQYF

V: TRBV19
D: -
size: -
J: TRBJ1-2
DNA: TGTGCCAGTAGGGTACAGGGTAAGGGGGACTATGGCTACACCTTC
CDR3: CASRVQGKGDYGYTF

V: TRBV9
D: TRBD1
size: -
J: TRBJ1-6
DNA: TGTGCCAGCGGGGACAGGGGGGACTATAATTCACCCCTCCACTTT
CDR3: CASGDRGDYNSPLHF

V: TRBV11-2
D: -
size: few
J: TRBJ2-1
DNA: TGTGCCAGCAGCTTAGATTGGGACGGGCGCAATGAGCAGTTCTTC
CDR3: CASSLDWDGRNEQFF

V: TRBV9
D: -
size: once
J: TRBJ1-1
DNA: TGTGCCAGCAGCGTAGGGAGTTCAGCGAACACTGAAGCTTTCTTT
CDR3: CASSVGSSANTEAFF

V: TRBV7-9
D: -
size: -
J: TRBJ2-7
DNA: TGTGCCAGCAGCTTAGGAGGCGGAGCCTACGAGCAGTACTTC
CDR3: CASSLGGGAYEQYF

V: TRBV6-5
D: -
size: -
J: TRBJ2-1
DNA: TGTGCCAGCAGTTACTCGGGGCTAGGATCCTACAATGAGCAGTTCTTC
CDR3: CASSYSGLGSYNEQFF

V: TRBV30
D: TRBD1
size: -
J: TRBJ1-6
DNA: TGTGCCTGGGGGGACAGGGGTAATTCACCCCTCCACTTT
CDR3: CAWGDRGNSPLHF

V: TRBV2
D: -
size: once
J: TRBJ2-5
DNA: TGTGCCAGCAGCGCTCTGGGCTTACAAGAGACCCAGTACTTC
CDR3: CASSALGLQETQYF

V: TRBV15
D: TRBD2
size: -
J: TRBJ2-7
DNA: TGTGCCTCAAGACTAGCGGGGGAAGGGGAGCAGTACTTC
CDR3: CASRLAGEGEQYF

V: TRBV5-1
D: -
size: -
J: TRBJ2-5
DNA: TGCGCCAGCAGCTTGGCCACTAGCTCTGCGGAGACCCAGTACTTC
CDR3: CASSLATSSAETQYF

V: TRBV15
D: -
size: -
J: TRBJ1-5
DNA: TGTGCCACCAGCAGAAAGGCGGAAAGTAATCAGCCCCAGCATTTT
CDR3: CATSRKAESNQPQHF

V: TRBV5-1
D: -
size: -
J: TRBJ1-2
DNA: TGCGCCAGCAGCTTACAGGACGACCGTAGCTACACCTTC
CDR3: CASSLQDDRSYTF

V: TRBV5-1
D: -
size: once
J: TRBJ2-1
DNA: TGCGCCAGCAGCTTGCGGGCGGGGACCCCCTACAATGAGCAGTTCTTC
CDR3: CASSLRAGTPYNEQFF